The sequence of this TCR beta chain was determined in a study of cytomegalovirus exposure and HLA in healthy donors. Looking at the study overall: Drawn from HLA-typed donors, about 85 million unique TCRs were held in an early data release. Most genotyped donors, roughly 80% of roughly 400, had Caucasian-associated genetic ancestry.

Germline values: CDR1 SGHVS, CDR2 FNYEAQ. Trimming left V 5 bases short and J 3 bases short, with 15 bases between. This CDR3 spans 15 amino acids. 60 Vbeta and 13 Jbeta primers were used in PCR. The repertoire was sequenced with immunoSEQ multiplex PCR; TCRdb's copy has only in-frame clones and lacks some. The table has fewer than 350,000 clones, 85% to 90% seen once. Sequences were obtained from PBMCs. The sequence was collected from a woman aged 18-30 years in good health and CMV-seronegative. The V and J genes are TRBV7-6 and TRBJ2-3; D gene uncertain. CDR3 residues: CASSPFGWRTDTQYF. In nucleotides, the CDR3 is TGTGCCAGCAGCCCGTTTGGTTGGAGAACAGATACGCAGTATTTT.